The 17 T cell receptor beta chains in this list originate from one sample, sequenced in a study of PD-L1 blockade in urothelial cancer. Time point denoted: pretreatment peripheral blood. Clones were sequenced by immunoSEQ multiplex PCR, and TCRdb holds only the in-frame ones, with some missing. The sample holds some 120,000 clones, 84% seen once. The material sequenced was PBMCs, taken around atezolizumab (anti-PD-L1) treatment. The receptors come from a man in his forties or fifties with urothelial cancer.

The gene calls are TRBV9 and TRBJ2-5, with 7 bases lining up with TRBD2. CDR1 is SGDLS and CDR2 is YYNGEE in the germline V gene. This CDR3 is 15 amino acids long. The ends lost 4 bases at V and 2 bases at J; junction bases unmatched: 8. The DNA for the CDR3 is TGTGCCAGCAGCACCCGAGGACTAGTACAAGAGACCCAGTACTTC. Amino acid sequence: CASSTRGLVQETQYF.

The rearrangement joins TRBV7-9 to TRBJ1-4; D might be TRBD1 (5 bases). CDR3 length: 17 residues. V was pared by 2 bases and J by 0 bases, with 13 bases between. Germline CDR1 reads SEHNR; CDR2 reads FQNEAQ (reference sequence). Written as DNA, the CDR3 is TGTGCCAGCAGCTTAAGGGGCAGAGACGCAACTAATGAAAAACTGTTTTTT. As protein: CASSLRGRDATNEKLFF.

The chain links TRBV7-2 to TRBJ1-1; no clear D gene. CDR3 length equals 13 residues. The germline V gene has CDR1 SGHTA and CDR2 FQGNSA. Trimming took off 3 bases at V and 1 base at J, with 6 bases between the two ends. The CDR3 loop is CASSFGENTEAFF. The CDR3 DNA sequence: TGTGCCAGCAGCTTCGGAGAGAACACTGAAGCTTTCTTT. Full variable domain (remainder filled in from reference TRBV7-2 and TRBJ1-1): GAGVSQSPSNKVTEKGKDVELRCDPISGHTALYWYRQSLGQGLEFLIYFQGNSAPDKSGLPSDRFSAERTGGSVSTLTIQRTQQEDSAVYLCASSFGENTEAFFGQGTRLTVV.

The chain links TRBV19 to TRBJ2-7; 8 bases are shared with TRBD2. Germline assignment: CDR1 LNHDA and CDR2 SQIVND (reference sequence). Trimming cost V 3 bases and J 3 bases; bases outside gene matches: 4. The CDR3 loop spans 14 amino acids. CDR3 region: CASSISTSGYEQYF. The CDR3 nucleotides read TGTGCCAGTAGTATCAGCACTAGCGGCTACGAGCAGTACTTC. Complete variable domain (other parts from reference TRBV19 and TRBJ2-7): DGGITQSPKYLFRKEGQNVTLSCEQNLNHDAMYWYRQDPGQGLRLIYYSQIVNDFQKGDIAEGYSVSREKKESFPLTVTSAQKNPTAFYLCASSISTSGYEQYFGPGTRLTVT.

The chain carries TRBV6-5 and TRBJ2-3; D is unresolved. Germline V gene data show CDR1 as MNHEY and CDR2 as SVGAGI. The V and J ends lost 5 bases and 1 base respectively, with 7 bases between them. This CDR3 is 13 amino acids long. The CDR3 spells CASSPSGTDTQYF. In DNA, the CDR3 is TGTGCCAGCAGTCCTAGTGGCACAGATACGCAGTATTTT.

V usage is TRBV9 and J usage is TRBJ2-7; D remains unclear. V lost 1 base and J lost 10, with 15 bases in between. CDR1 SGDLS and CDR2 YYNGEE come from the germline V gene. This CDR3 contains 13 residues. The CDR3 coding sequence is TGTGCCAGCAGCGTAAATCGAGTAAGCGTACAGTACTTC. It yields the protein CASSVNRVSVQYF.

In its sample, this clone was seen a few times. This CDR3 reads CASSTWNTEAFF. The CDR3 DNA is TGTGCCAGCAGCACATGGAACACTGAAGCTTTCTTT. The chain combines TRBV7-2 with TRBJ1-1; the D is unclear. V was cut by 5 bases and J by 1 base, with 5 bases left in between. This CDR3 region has 12 residues. Germline CDR1 SGHTA, CDR2 FQGNSA.

CDR3 nucleotide sequence: TGTGCCACGACGGGGACAGGGGCCCCCTCTCCCCAGTACTTC. It encodes CATTGTGAPSPQYF. J is TRBJ2-5 and V is TRBV28; 10 bases align to TRBD1. The germline gives CDR1 MDHEN, CDR2 SYDVKM. The CDR3 spans 14 residues. V gave up 10 bases and J gave up 9 bases; unmatched junction bases: 14.

The rearrangement joins TRBV5-4 to TRBJ1-3; D uncertain. V was pared by 0 bases and J by 1 base, with 5 bases between. The CDR3 runs to 14 residues. Per the germline V gene, CDR1 is SGHNT and CDR2 is YYREEE (reference sequence). CDR3 sequence reads: CASSLGSSGNTIYF. CDR3 sequence (DNA): TGTGCCAGCAGCTTGGGTAGTTCTGGAAACACCATATATTTT.

The V and J genes are TRBV28 and TRBJ2-1; unclear D gene. Trimming pared 6 bases from V and 6 bases from J, leaving 12 bases between. Germline V lookup: CDR1 MDHEN, CDR2 SYDVKM. The CDR3 spans 13 residues. This CDR3 reads CASSEPPTNEQFF. The CDR3 bases are TGTGCCAGCAGCGAGCCACCAACCAATGAGCAGTTCTTC.

A note on this clone: The same CDR3 also results from other DNA sequences found in this sample. The chain uses TRBV9 and TRBJ2-3; D not resolved. CDR3 size: 14 residues. V was clipped by 0 bases and J by 0 bases, with 5 bases between them. From germline, CDR1 is SGDLS and CDR2 YYNGEE. The DNA for the CDR3 is TGTGCCAGCAGCGTAGGTCGGAGCACAGATACGCAGTATTTT. It is translated as CASSVGRSTDTQYF.

This chain uses TRBV19 with TRBJ2-1; D gene ambiguous. Germline CDR1 and CDR2: LNHDA and SQIVND (reference sequence). The CDR3 runs 14 residues. The V end was cut by 6 bases, the J end by 0 bases, with 9 bases between. CDR3 in amino acids: CASRPIASYNEQFF. CDR3 nucleotides: TGTGCCAGTAGACCCATAGCCTCCTACAATGAGCAGTTCTTC.

This clone was seen a single time. This chain uses TRBV6-4 with TRBJ2-7; the match to TRBD2 covers 7 bases. V dropped 3 bases and J dropped 4; count of bases not matched to a gene: 12. There are 16 residues in the CDR3. Germline V gives CDR1 MRHNA, CDR2 SNTAGT. The CDR3 region has the DNA TGTGCCAGCAGTGAGCCAGGCGTGCGGGAGCGGTACGAGCAGTACTTC. This translates into CASSEPGVRERYEQYF.

This sequence joins TRBV11-1 and TRBJ2-1; maybe TRBD1 (6 bases). Looked up from germline, CDR1 is SGHAT and CDR2 is FQDESV (reference sequence). The germline V and J ends were trimmed by 3 bases and 6 bases, with 9 bases remaining between them. CDR3 length: 13 amino acids. DNA for the CDR3: TGTGCCAGCAGCTTGGGGGCGGTCAATGAGCAGTTCTTC. Translated, it gives CASSLGAVNEQFF.

V gene TRBV28 combines with J gene TRBJ1-2; 7 nucleotides line up with TRBD1. CDR1 is MDHEN, CDR2 SYDVKM, per germline. Losses at the gene ends were 2 bases for V and 2 bases for J; bases not matched to a gene: 5. The CDR3 extends over 15 amino acids. As DNA, the CDR3 is TGTGCCAGCAGTTTAGCAGGGGGACAAAACTATGGCTACACCTTC. Amino acid sequence: CASSLAGGQNYGYTF.

The chain joins TRBV5-4 to TRBJ2-1; a weak D match, TRBD2 (5 bases). Trimming removed 4 bases from V and 1 base from J, with 12 bases in between. Germline values: CDR1 SGHNT, CDR2 YYREEE (reference sequence). The CDR3 covers 15 residues. The CDR3 DNA reads TGTGCCAGCAGCCTGTGGGAGTCATCCTACAATGAGCAGTTCTTC. Amino acids: CASSLWESSYNEQFF.

There are a few counts of this clone. This sequence joins TRBV6-1 and TRBJ2-1; 9 bases fit TRBD2. The CDR3 is 15 residues long. Trimming at V came to 2 bases and at J to 6 bases, leaving 5 bases not matched to a gene. CDR1 and CDR2 from the germline V gene are MNHNS and SASEGT. This chain's CDR3 is CASSESSGGANEQFF. In DNA form, the CDR3 reads TGTGCCAGCAGTGAAAGTAGCGGGGGAGCCAATGAGCAGTTCTTC.